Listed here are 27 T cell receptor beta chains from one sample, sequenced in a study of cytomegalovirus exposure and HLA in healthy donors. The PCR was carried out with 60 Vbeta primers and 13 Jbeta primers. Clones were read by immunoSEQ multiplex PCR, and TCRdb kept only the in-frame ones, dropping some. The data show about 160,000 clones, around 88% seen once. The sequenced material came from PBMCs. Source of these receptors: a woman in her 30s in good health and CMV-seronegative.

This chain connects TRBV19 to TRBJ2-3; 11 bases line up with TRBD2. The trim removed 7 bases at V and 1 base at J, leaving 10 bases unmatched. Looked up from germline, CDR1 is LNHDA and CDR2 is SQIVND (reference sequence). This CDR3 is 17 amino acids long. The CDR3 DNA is TGTGCCAGTAAGATAGTAGCGGGAGGGGTTGGCACAGATACGCAGTATTTT. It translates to CASKIVAGGVGTDTQYF.

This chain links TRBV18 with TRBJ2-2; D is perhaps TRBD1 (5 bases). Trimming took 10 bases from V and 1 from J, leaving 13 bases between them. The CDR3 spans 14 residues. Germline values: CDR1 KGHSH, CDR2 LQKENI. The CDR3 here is CATDTSLNTGELFF. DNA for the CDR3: TGTGCCACGGACACAAGTCTGAACACCGGGGAGCTGTTTTTT.

The DNA for the CDR3 is TGCGCCAGCAGTTCTCCCTCGCCGGGACAGGGGTCTCTGTGGGGTGGCTACACCTTC. Amino acids: CASSSPSPGQGSLWGGYTF. The rearrangement joins TRBV5-1 to TRBJ1-2, with 10 nucleotides matching TRBD1. The CDR3 consists of 19 residues. Germline lookup yields CDR1 SGHRS and CDR2 YFSETQ. After removal of 5 bases from V and 7 bases from J, the junction contained 23 bases not matched to a gene.

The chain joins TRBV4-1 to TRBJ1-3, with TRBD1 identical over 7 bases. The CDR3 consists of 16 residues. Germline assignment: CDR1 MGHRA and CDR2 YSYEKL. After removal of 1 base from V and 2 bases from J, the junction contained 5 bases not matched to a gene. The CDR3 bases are TGCGCCAGCAGCCAAGTGGGGACAGCGACTGGAAACACCATATATTTT. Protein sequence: CASSQVGTATGNTIYF.

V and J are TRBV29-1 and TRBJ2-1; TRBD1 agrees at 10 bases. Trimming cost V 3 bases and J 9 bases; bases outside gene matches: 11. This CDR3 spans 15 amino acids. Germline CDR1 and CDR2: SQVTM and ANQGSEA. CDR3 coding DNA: TGCAGCGTTGATCGAGCGGGACAGGGGAAGGGTGAGCAGTTCTTC. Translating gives CSVDRAGQGKGEQFF.

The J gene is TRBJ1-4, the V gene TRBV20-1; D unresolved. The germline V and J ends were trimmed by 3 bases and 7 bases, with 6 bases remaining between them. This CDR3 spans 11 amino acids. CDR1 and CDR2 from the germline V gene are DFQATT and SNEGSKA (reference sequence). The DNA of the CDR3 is TGCAGTGCTAGTGCGGGTGAAAAACTGTTTTTT. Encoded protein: CSASAGEKLFF.

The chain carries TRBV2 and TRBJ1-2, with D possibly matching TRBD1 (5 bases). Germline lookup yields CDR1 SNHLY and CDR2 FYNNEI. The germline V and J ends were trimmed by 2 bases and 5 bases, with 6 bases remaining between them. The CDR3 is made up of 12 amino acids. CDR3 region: CASSEQGYGYTF. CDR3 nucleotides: TGTGCCAGCAGTGAACAGGGTTATGGCTACACCTTC.

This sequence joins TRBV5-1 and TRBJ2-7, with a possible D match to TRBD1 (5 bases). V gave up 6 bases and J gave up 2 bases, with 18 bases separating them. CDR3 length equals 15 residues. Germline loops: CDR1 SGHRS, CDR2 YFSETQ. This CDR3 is CASTAVQGSPYEQYF. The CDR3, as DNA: TGCGCCAGCACCGCAGTGCAGGGCAGCCCCTACGAGCAGTACTTC.

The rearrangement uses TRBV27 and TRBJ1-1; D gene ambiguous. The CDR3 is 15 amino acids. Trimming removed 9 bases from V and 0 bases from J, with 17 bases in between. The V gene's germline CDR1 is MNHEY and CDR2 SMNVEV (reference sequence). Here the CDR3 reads CASSTAPFMNTEAFF. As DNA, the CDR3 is TGTGCCAGTAGTACAGCACCCTTTATGAACACTGAAGCTTTCTTT.

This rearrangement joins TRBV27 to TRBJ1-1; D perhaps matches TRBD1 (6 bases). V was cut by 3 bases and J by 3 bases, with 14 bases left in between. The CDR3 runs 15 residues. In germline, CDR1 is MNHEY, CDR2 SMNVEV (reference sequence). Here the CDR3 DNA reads TGTGCCAGCAGTTTCGGGGGGCGCATTGACACTGAAGCTTTCTTT. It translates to CASSFGGRIDTEAFF.

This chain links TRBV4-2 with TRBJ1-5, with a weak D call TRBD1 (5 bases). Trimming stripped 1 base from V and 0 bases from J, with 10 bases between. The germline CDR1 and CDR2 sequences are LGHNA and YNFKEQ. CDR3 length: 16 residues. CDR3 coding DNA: TGTGCCAGCAGCCAAGGAGGGACTATTAGCAATCAGCCCCAGCATTTT. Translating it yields CASSQGGTISNQPQHF.

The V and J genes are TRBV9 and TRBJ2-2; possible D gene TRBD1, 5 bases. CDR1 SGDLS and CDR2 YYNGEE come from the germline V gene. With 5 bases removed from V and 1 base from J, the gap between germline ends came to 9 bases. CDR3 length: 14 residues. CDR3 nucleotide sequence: TGTGCCAGCAGTACCACAGGGAACACCGGGGAGCTGTTTTTT. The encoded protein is CASSTTGNTGELFF.

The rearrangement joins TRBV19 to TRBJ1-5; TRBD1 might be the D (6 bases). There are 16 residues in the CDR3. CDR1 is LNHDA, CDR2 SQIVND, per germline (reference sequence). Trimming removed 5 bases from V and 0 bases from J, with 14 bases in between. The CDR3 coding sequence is TGTGCCAGTAGTTTAGGACAGCCTTATAGCAATCAGCCCCAGCATTTT. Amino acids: CASSLGQPYSNQPQHF.

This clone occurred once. The CDR3 DNA sequence: TGTGCCAGCAGTTTCGGGACAGCGTATGGCTACACCTTC. This gives the protein CASSFGTAYGYTF. This sequence joins TRBV7-2 and TRBJ1-2; 7 bases map to TRBD1. The CDR3 covers 13 residues. J gave up 5 bases and V 6 bases, and 6 bases lay outside the gene matches. Germline values: CDR1 SGHTA, CDR2 FQGNSA.

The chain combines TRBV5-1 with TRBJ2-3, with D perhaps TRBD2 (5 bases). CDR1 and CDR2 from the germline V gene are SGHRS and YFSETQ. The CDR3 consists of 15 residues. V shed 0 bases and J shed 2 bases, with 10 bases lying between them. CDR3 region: CASSLAGVTTDTQYF. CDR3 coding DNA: TGCGCCAGCAGCTTGGCCGGGGTAACCACAGATACGCAGTATTTT.

The CDR3 bases are TGCGCCAGCAGCTCGGTAATAGCGGGGGGGCGCGAGCAGTACTTC. This sequence encodes CASSSVIAGGREQYF. The J gene is TRBJ2-7, the V gene TRBV5-1, with 11 bases matching TRBD2. This CDR3 has 15 residues. Germline V gene lookup returns CDR1 SGHRS and CDR2 YFSETQ. V lost 3 bases and J lost 6; bases outside the gene matches: 8. The full variable domain, in which reference TRBV5-1 and TRBJ2-7 provide the parts outside the CDR3, is KAGVTQTPRYLIKTRGQQVTLSCSPISGHRSVSWYQQTPGQGLQFLFEYFSETQRNKGNFPGRFSGRQFSNSRSEMNVSTLELGDSALYLCASSSVIAGGREQYFGPGTRLTVT.

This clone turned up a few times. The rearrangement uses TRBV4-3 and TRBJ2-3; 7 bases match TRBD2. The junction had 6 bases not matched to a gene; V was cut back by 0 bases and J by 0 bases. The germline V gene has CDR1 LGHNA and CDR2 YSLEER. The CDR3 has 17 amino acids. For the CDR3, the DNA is TGCGCCAGCAGCCAAGAAACGGGGGGACTAAGCACAGATACGCAGTATTTT. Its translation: CASSQETGGLSTDTQYF.

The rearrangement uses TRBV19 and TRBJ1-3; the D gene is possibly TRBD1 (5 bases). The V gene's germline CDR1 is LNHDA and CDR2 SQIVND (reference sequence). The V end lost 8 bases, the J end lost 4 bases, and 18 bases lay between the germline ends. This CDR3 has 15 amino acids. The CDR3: CASSFLGGDGNTIYF. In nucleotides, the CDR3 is TGTGCCAGTTCGTTCCTCGGGGGAGACGGAAACACCATATATTTT. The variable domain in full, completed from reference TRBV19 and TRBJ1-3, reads DGGITQSPKYLFRKEGQNVTLSCEQNLNHDAMYWYRQDPGQGLRLIYYSQIVNDFQKGDIAEGYSVSREKKESFPLTVTSAQKNPTAFYLCASSFLGGDGNTIYFGEGSWLTVV.

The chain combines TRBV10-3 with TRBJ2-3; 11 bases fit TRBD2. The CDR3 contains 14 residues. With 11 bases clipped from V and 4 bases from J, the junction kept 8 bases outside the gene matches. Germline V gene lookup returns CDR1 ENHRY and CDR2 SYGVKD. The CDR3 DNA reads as TGTGCCGCATGGGATAGCGGGGGGGCAGATACGCAGTATTTT. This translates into CAAWDSGGADTQYF.

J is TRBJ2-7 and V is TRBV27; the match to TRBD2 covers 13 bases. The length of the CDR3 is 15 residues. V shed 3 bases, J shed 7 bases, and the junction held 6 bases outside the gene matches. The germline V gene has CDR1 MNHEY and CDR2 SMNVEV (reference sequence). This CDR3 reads CASSLTSGRFSEQYF. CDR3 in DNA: TGTGCCAGCAGTTTGACTAGCGGGAGGTTTTCTGAGCAGTACTTC.

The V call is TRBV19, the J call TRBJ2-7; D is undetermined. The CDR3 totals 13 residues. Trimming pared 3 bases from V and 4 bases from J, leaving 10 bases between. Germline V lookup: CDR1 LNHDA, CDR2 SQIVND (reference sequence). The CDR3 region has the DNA TGTGCCAGTAGTATTCAGTTGGCTTACGAGCAGTACTTC. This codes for CASSIQLAYEQYF.

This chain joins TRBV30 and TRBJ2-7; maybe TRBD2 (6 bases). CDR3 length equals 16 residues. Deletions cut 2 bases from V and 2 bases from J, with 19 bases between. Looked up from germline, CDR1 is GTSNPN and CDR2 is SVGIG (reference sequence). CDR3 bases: TGTGCCTGGAGTCGGGTAGGGAGGTGGAGGGCCTACGAGCAGTACTTC. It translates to CAWSRVGRWRAYEQYF.

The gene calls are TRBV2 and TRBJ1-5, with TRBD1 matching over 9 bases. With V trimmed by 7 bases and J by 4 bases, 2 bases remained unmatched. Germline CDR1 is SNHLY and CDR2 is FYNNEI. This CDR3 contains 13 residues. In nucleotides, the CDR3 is TGTGCCAGCACCGGACAGGGGAATCAGCCCCAGCATTTT. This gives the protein CASTGQGNQPQHF.

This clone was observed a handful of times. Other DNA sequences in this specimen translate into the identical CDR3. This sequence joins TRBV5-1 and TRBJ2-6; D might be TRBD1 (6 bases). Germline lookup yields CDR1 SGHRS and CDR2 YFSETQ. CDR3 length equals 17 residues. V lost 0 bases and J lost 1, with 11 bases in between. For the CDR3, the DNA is TGCGCCAGCAGCTTGGGTGACAGGCTGTCTGGGGCCAACGTCCTGACTTTC. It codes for CASSLGDRLSGANVLTF.

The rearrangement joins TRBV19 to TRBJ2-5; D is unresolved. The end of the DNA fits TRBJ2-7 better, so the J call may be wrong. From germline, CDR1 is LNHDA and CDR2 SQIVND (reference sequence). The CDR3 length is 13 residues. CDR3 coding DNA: TGTGCCAGTAGTACCAACAGAGCCTACGAGCAGTACTTC. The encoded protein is CASSTNRAYEQYF.

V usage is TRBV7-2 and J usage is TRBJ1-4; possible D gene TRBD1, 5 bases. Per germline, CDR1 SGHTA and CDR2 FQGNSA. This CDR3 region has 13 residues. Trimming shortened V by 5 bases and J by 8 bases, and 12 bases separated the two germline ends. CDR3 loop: CASSPRTREKLFF. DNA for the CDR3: TGTGCCAGCAGCCCCAGGACAAGAGAAAAACTGTTTTTT.

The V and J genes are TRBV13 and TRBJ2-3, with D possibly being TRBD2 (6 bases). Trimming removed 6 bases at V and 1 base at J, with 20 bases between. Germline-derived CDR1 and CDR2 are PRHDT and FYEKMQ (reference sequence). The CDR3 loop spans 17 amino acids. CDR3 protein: CASSLLPGGTGTDTQYF. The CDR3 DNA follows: TGTGCCAGCAGTTTACTGCCTGGGGGGACCGGCACAGATACGCAGTATTTT.